These 25 T cell receptor beta chains came from one sample sequenced in a study of blood T cell repertoires in COVID-19. The table came from immunoSEQ multiplex PCR; TCRdb's copy has only in-frame clones and leaves some out. The top ten clones hold around 0.9% of a sample with 250,000 to 300,000 clones, 88% of them seen once. Sequencing was carried out using PBMCs or T cells enriched from blood (not recorded which). The receptors were sampled from a woman aged 30 to 39 who had recovered from COVID-19.

The V call is TRBV10-3, the J call TRBJ1-5, with D hard to call. The CDR3 runs 14 residues. CDR1 is ENHRY, CDR2 SYGVKD, per germline. Trimming took 3 bases from V and 3 from J, leaving 9 bases between them. The CDR3 DNA follows: TGTGCCATCAGTGACGGGGATGTCAATCAGCCCCAGCATTTT. It yields the protein CAISDGDVNQPQHF.

The chain recombines TRBV28 with TRBJ2-7, with no clear D. The CDR3 consists of 13 residues. V was clipped by 3 bases and J by 5 bases, with 11 bases between them. The germline V gene encodes CDR1 MDHEN and CDR2 SYDVKM. CDR3 region: CASSFLSKNEQYF. The DNA for the CDR3 is TGTGCCAGCAGTTTTCTATCTAAGAACGAGCAGTACTTC.

The chain carries TRBV5-1 and TRBJ2-1; no clear D. There are 14 residues in the CDR3. Trimming pared 0 bases from V and 3 bases from J, leaving 7 bases between. CDR1 and CDR2 (germline): SGHRS, YFSETQ. The CDR3 protein is CASSLGPDYNEQFF. DNA for the CDR3: TGCGCCAGCAGCTTGGGGCCAGACTACAATGAGCAGTTCTTC.

This clone was detected only a few times. The rearrangement joins TRBV5-1 to TRBJ2-1; 9 bases match TRBD2. Germline V lookup: CDR1 SGHRS, CDR2 YFSETQ. CDR3 length: 16 amino acids. Trimming cost V 4 bases and J 1 base; bases outside gene matches: 6. The CDR3 region has the DNA TGCGCCAGCAGCCGGATTAGCGGGAGTTCCTACAATGAGCAGTTCTTC. Its protein product is CASSRISGSSYNEQFF.

The chain carries TRBV2 and TRBJ1-6; TRBD1 agrees at 9 bases. In germline, CDR1 is SNHLY, CDR2 FYNNEI. With 4 bases clipped from V and 10 bases from J, the junction kept 11 bases outside the gene matches. CDR3 length equals 16 residues. CDR3 sequence (DNA): TGTGCCAGCAGTGTATCACAGGGGGCGGAAGGATCACCCCTCCACTTT. It is translated as CASSVSQGAEGSPLHF. Variable domain in full (rest from reference TRBV2 and TRBJ1-6): EPEVTQTPSHQVTQMGQEVILRCVPISNHLYFYWYRQILGQKVEFLVSFYNNEISEKSEIFDDQFSVERPDGSNFTLKIRSTKLEDSAMYFCASSVSQGAEGSPLHFGNGTRLTVT.

V and J are TRBV30 and TRBJ1-4; D call uncertain. Per germline, CDR1 GTSNPN and CDR2 SVGIG (reference sequence). Between the trimmed V and J ends, which lost 4 bases and 7 bases, there was a span of 13 bases. The CDR3 has 13 residues. CDR3 sequence (DNA): TGTGCCTGGAATGGAGGAGTTCGTGAAAAACTGTTTTTT. The encoded protein is CAWNGGVREKLFF.

This chain connects TRBV25-1 to TRBJ1-1; 11 bases align to TRBD1. CDR1 is MGHDK, CDR2 SYGVNS, per germline. V shed 4 bases and J 0 bases; nucleotides not matched to a gene: 4. CDR3 size: 16 residues. CDR3 sequence reads: CASSAWDRGMNTEAFF. The CDR3 region has the DNA TGTGCCAGCAGTGCTTGGGACAGGGGGATGAACACTGAAGCTTTCTTT.

J is TRBJ1-4 and V is TRBV9; D is possibly TRBD1 (5 bases). V was trimmed by 4 bases and J by 0 bases, leaving 13 bases between them. Germline V lookup: CDR1 SGDLS, CDR2 YYNGEE. This CDR3 is built from 16 residues. The CDR3 protein is CASSSRPGTTNEKLFF. The CDR3 DNA sequence: TGTGCCAGCAGCTCCAGGCCAGGGACAACTAATGAAAAACTGTTTTTT.

V and J are TRBV21-1 and TRBJ2-3; TRBD1, as called in the table, went unchecked against the DNA. TRBV21-1 is classified as a pseudogene. This CDR3 spans 17 amino acids. The CDR3 loop is CASSKGGTGGETDTQYF. The CDR3 DNA sequence: TGTGCCAGCAGCAAAGGAGGGACAGGGGGAGAGACAGATACGCAGTATTTT.

This clone was recorded only once. The rearrangement links TRBV5-1 to TRBJ2-3; possible D gene TRBD2, 5 bases. Germline V lookup: CDR1 SGHRS, CDR2 YFSETQ. The V end lost 5 bases, the J end lost 6 bases, and 13 bases lay between the germline ends. The CDR3 extends over 13 amino acids. CDR3 nucleotides: TGCGCCAGCAGGGACTCCGAACGGGATACGCAGTATTTT. Encoded protein: CASRDSERDTQYF. Full variable domain (rest looked up from reference TRBV5-1 and TRBJ2-3): KAGVTQTPRYLIKTRGQQVTLSCSPISGHRSVSWYQQTPGQGLQFLFEYFSETQRNKGNFPGRFSGRQFSNSRSEMNVSTLELGDSALYLCASRDSERDTQYFGPGTRLTVL.

This clone turned up a few times. V is TRBV7-6 and J is TRBJ2-1, with 8 positions matching TRBD2. The CDR3 loop spans 15 amino acids. Trimming cost V 4 bases and J 0 bases; bases outside gene matches: 2. The germline gives CDR1 SGHVS, CDR2 FNYEAQ. The CDR3 loop is CASSSAGVSYNEQFF. The CDR3, as DNA: TGTGCCAGCAGCTCAGCGGGAGTCTCCTACAATGAGCAGTTCTTC. Variable domain in full (rest from reference TRBV7-6 and TRBJ2-1): GAGVSQSPRYKVTKRGQDVALRCDPISGHVSLYWYRQALGQGPEFLTYFNYEAQQDKSGLPNDRFSAERPEGSISTLTIQRTEQRDSAMYRCASSSAGVSYNEQFFGPGTRLTVL.

This clone was recorded once. V is TRBV28 and J is TRBJ1-4; D is uncertain. Per the germline V gene, CDR1 is MDHEN and CDR2 is SYDVKM. V lost 5 bases to trimming and J lost 2 bases, with 15 bases between them. The CDR3 loop spans 16 amino acids. For the CDR3, the DNA is TGTGCCAGCAGTCACTTCCTCCCGGAGACTAATGAAAAACTGTTTTTT. Amino acid sequence: CASSHFLPETNEKLFF.

The chain is built from TRBV28 and TRBJ1-2; D may be TRBD1 (6 bases). V shed 4 bases and J shed 6 bases, with 18 bases lying between them. The CDR3 contains 15 residues. The V gene's germline CDR1 is MDHEN and CDR2 SYDVKM. CDR3 coding DNA: TGTGCCAGCAGTTCCCCAGGGGCACCCGAGCATGGCTACACCTTC. Its translation is CASSSPGAPEHGYTF.

The chain is built from TRBV6-6 and TRBJ1-5; perhaps TRBD1 as D (6 bases). Trimming cost V 2 bases and J 9 bases, with 11 bases left between them. CDR3 length: 13 amino acids. The germline V gene encodes CDR1 MNHNY and CDR2 SVGAGI (reference sequence). The CDR3 loop reads CASSYGGGGPQHF. CDR3 nucleotide sequence: TGTGCCAGCAGTTACGGGGGCGGGGGGCCCCAGCATTTT.

This clone was found once. The chain recombines TRBV11-3 with TRBJ2-3; 10 positions agree with TRBD2. The CDR3 has 15 amino acids. J gave up 9 bases and V 0 bases, and 6 bases lay outside the gene matches. Germline V CDR1 and CDR2: SGHNT, YENEEA. In nucleotides, the CDR3 is TGTGCCAGCAGCTTAGACGGCCTAGCGGGGGCAACGCAGTATTTT. Encoded protein: CASSLDGLAGATQYF.

V gene TRBV2 combines with J gene TRBJ2-1; the D gene is possibly TRBD1 (6 bases). From germline, CDR1 is SNHLY and CDR2 FYNNEI. The CDR3 contains 16 residues. V was trimmed by 0 bases and J by 4 bases, leaving 13 bases between them. In DNA, the CDR3 is TGTGCCAGCAGTGAAGCCCGACAGGAACTATACAATGAGCAGTTCTTC. Amino acid sequence: CASSEARQELYNEQFF.

This chain connects TRBV5-6 to TRBJ2-3, with D maybe TRBD2 (6 bases). V was trimmed by 4 bases and J by 0 bases, leaving 12 bases between them. This CDR3 has 15 residues. Germline lookup yields CDR1 SGHDT and CDR2 YYEEEE. The CDR3 spells CASSPGSSSTDTQYF. As DNA, the CDR3 is TGTGCCAGCAGCCCCGGGAGTTCTAGCACAGATACGCAGTATTTT.

The genes are TRBV15 and TRBJ1-1, with D hard to call. Germline V gene lookup returns CDR1 LNHNV and CDR2 YYDKDF (reference sequence). V lost 0 bases to trimming and J lost 6 bases, with 14 bases between them. The CDR3 runs 15 residues. The CDR3 bases are TGTGCCACCAGCAGAGATCGCACGGGGTCCCCTGAAGCTTTCTTT. Translation: CATSRDRTGSPEAFF.

This rearrangement joins TRBV28 to TRBJ1-2; 9 bases match TRBD1. V shed 10 bases, J shed 3 bases, and the junction held 3 bases outside the gene matches. From germline, CDR1 is MDHEN and CDR2 SYDVKM. This CDR3 contains 12 residues. The CDR3 region is CATGTGYYGYTF. The CDR3 region has the DNA TGTGCCACCGGGACAGGGTACTATGGCTACACCTTC.

The rearrangement uses TRBV19 and TRBJ2-5, with 12 bases identical to TRBD2. There are 17 residues in the CDR3. The J segment lost 3 bases and the V segment lost 3 bases, leaving 8 bases of the junction unmatched. Germline CDR1 and CDR2: LNHDA and SQIVND (reference sequence). CDR3: CASSIGLTSGRKETQYF. CDR3 DNA: TGTGCCAGTAGTATCGGATTGACTAGCGGGAGAAAAGAGACCCAGTACTTC.

The sample holds one count of this clone. The V gene is TRBV4-1, the J gene TRBJ2-7, with TRBD2 matching over 12 bases. Trimming took 0 bases from V and 3 from J; bases not matched to a gene: 12. The CDR3 is 19 residues long. Germline V gives CDR1 MGHRA, CDR2 YSYEKL. The CDR3 DNA reads TGCGCCAGCAGCCAAGATCCGGCAGATCTAGCGGGAGGGTTCTACGAGCAGTACTTC. Its translation: CASSQDPADLAGGFYEQYF.

V is TRBV5-4 and J is TRBJ1-2; no clear D gene. Trimming stripped 4 bases from V and 9 bases from J, with 25 bases between. Per germline, CDR1 SGHNT and CDR2 YYREEE (reference sequence). The CDR3 spans 16 residues. CDR3 sequence: CASSVGWSGPLGSYTF. CDR3 coding DNA: TGTGCCAGCAGCGTGGGGTGGTCCGGCCCTCTCGGGAGCTACACCTTC.

This rearrangement joins TRBV10-3 to TRBJ1-5; D is possibly TRBD1 (5 bases). The germline V and J ends were trimmed by 6 bases and 4 bases, with 10 bases remaining between them. The CDR3 extends over 13 amino acids. Germline V CDR1 and CDR2: ENHRY, SYGVKD. The CDR3: CAISLTDNQPQHF. Here the CDR3 DNA reads TGTGCCATCAGCCTGACAGATAATCAGCCCCAGCATTTT.

This sequence joins TRBV25-1 and TRBJ1-5; no firm D call. Per germline, CDR1 MGHDK and CDR2 SYGVNS. The CDR3 has 12 amino acids. The V end lost 5 bases, the J end lost 6 bases, and 8 bases lay between the germline ends. The CDR3 DNA reads TGTGCCAGCAGTATTGGCGGTCAGCCCCAGCATTTT. Protein sequence: CASSIGGQPQHF.

This sequence joins TRBV7-3 and TRBJ2-5, with 8 bases lining up with TRBD2. The CDR3 consists of 15 residues. The germline gives CDR1 SGHTA, CDR2 FQGTGA. J lost 4 bases, V lost 5 bases, and 9 bases had no gene match. The CDR3 here is CASSATGGALETQYF. CDR3 DNA sequence: TGTGCCAGCAGCGCAACCGGGGGGGCCCTAGAGACCCAGTACTTC.